Following are 15 T cell receptor beta chains from one sample sequenced in a study of blood T cells in healthy people across ages. Next came a second PCR, run for about 7 to 12 cycles, which used a sample-barcoded 5' primer along with a J-beta primer mix. TCRdb itself ran the 5' RACE reads through MiXCR, one entry per CDR3 protein. The sample gives 650,000 to 900,000 distinct CDR3 sequences, around 62% of which show up once; roughly a quarter is in the top ten. Sequenced: blood. Source of these receptors: a man aged 30 to 39 in good health.

The J gene is TRBJ2-3, the V gene TRBV6-6; TRBD1 matches at 7 bases. In germline, CDR1 is MNHNY, CDR2 SVGAGI (reference sequence). The CDR3 covers 14 residues. V was pared by 2 bases and J by 5 bases, with 4 bases of the junction left unmatched. This CDR3 is CASSYPGQEDTQYF. In DNA form, the CDR3 reads TGTGCCAGCAGTTACCCTGGACAGGAAGATACGCAGTATTTT.

The rearrangement uses TRBV10-3 and TRBJ2-3, with D possibly matching TRBD2 (6 bases). The germline V gene encodes CDR1 ENHRY and CDR2 SYGVKD. The CDR3 runs 13 residues. Between the trimmed V and J ends, which lost 3 bases and 7 bases, there was a span of 11 bases. The CDR3 DNA reads as TGTGCCATCAGTGAAGGGGAGGTTTATACGCAGTATTTT. This gives the protein CAISEGEVYTQYF.

This sequence joins TRBV20-1 and TRBJ2-1; 7 bases match TRBD2. CDR3 size: 17 residues. The V gene's germline CDR1 is DFQATT and CDR2 SNEGSKA (reference sequence). V shed 2 bases and J 0 bases; nucleotides not matched to a gene: 10. CDR3 amino acids: CSARSLAALSSYNEQFF. The CDR3 DNA reads TGCAGTGCTAGATCTCTAGCGGCGCTGAGCTCCTACAATGAGCAGTTCTTC.

This clonotype was detected many times. The rearrangement uses TRBV27 and TRBJ2-5; D might be TRBD1 or TRBD2, each matching 7 bases. Germline V gives CDR1 MNHEY, CDR2 SMNVEV (reference sequence). V lost 0 bases and J 5 bases, leaving 16 bases between the germline ends. This CDR3 is 16 amino acids long. In DNA, the CDR3 is TGTGCCAGCAGTTTATCGTCAGGGGGGGTCGAGGAGACCCAGTACTTC. This translates into CASSLSSGGVEETQYF.

A few counts support this clonotype. The chain has TRBV12-3 or TRBV12-4 and TRBJ2-1; D is unresolved. V lost 6 bases and J 5 bases, leaving 8 bases between the germline ends. This CDR3 contains 12 residues. CDR3 residues: CASSRNNNEQFF. In nucleotides, the CDR3 is TGTGCCAGCAGCCGAAACAACAATGAGCAGTTCTTC.

The chain combines TRBV24-1 with TRBJ2-7; D remains ambiguous. The J call may not be correct, given that the DNA end is closer to TRBJ2-5. The CDR3 covers 13 residues. CDR1 is KGHDR, CDR2 SFDVKD, per germline. CDR3 sequence (DNA): TGTGCCACCAGTGACTCCCATGAGGAGACCCAGTACTTC. This sequence encodes CATSDSHEETQYF.

This sequence joins TRBV10-3 and TRBJ2-2; perhaps TRBD2 as D (6 bases). The CDR3 runs 13 residues. V lost 8 bases and J 6 bases, leaving 13 bases between the germline ends. Germline assignment: CDR1 ENHRY and CDR2 SYGVKD. This chain's CDR3 is CAIPGEGPGELFF. The CDR3 DNA follows: TGTGCCATCCCGGGGGAAGGGCCCGGGGAGCTGTTTTTT.

Worth noting for this clonotype: This could be a read error, since a much larger clone is one nucleotide away. The V and J genes are TRBV12-3 or TRBV12-4 and TRBJ1-6; no clear D. This CDR3 comprises 12 residues. Trimming removed 6 bases at V and 10 bases at J, with 10 bases between. The CDR3, as DNA: TGTGCCAGCAGACCGGCGGCCTCACCCCTCCACTTT. Protein product: CASRPAASPLHF.

This clonotype was picked up one time. This sequence joins TRBV29-1 and TRBJ2-5, with D unclear. V was cut by 4 bases and J by 5 bases, with 8 bases left in between. Per germline, CDR1 SQVTM and CDR2 ANQGSEA. The CDR3 runs to 11 residues. The CDR3 sequence is CSVAWGETQYF. CDR3 nucleotide sequence: TGCAGCGTTGCCTGGGGTGAGACCCAGTACTTC.

The rearrangement joins TRBV29-1 to TRBJ2-1, with D tentatively TRBD1 or TRBD2 (5 bases each). This CDR3 has 12 residues. Germline V gene sequence: CDR1 SQVTM, CDR2 ANQGSEA. V lost 3 bases to trimming and J lost 11 bases, with 14 bases between them. The DNA of the CDR3 is TGCAGCGTTGAGGGGCGAGGGAGAAAGCAGTTCTTC. It specifies CSVEGRGRKQFF.

The chain carries TRBV9 and TRBJ2-7, with unresolved D. This CDR3 is built from 13 residues. Germline CDR1 and CDR2: SGDLS and YYNGEE. Trimming took off 3 bases at V and 2 bases at J, with 9 bases between the two ends. The CDR3: CASSADTAYEQYF. The CDR3 DNA sequence: TGTGCCAGCAGCGCTGACACAGCCTACGAGCAGTACTTC.

This clonotype is a singleton in its sample. The V call is TRBV4-3, the J call TRBJ2-1; 8 positions match TRBD2. This CDR3 region has 17 residues. V was clipped by 4 bases and J by 3 bases; unmatched bases: 11. Germline V gene data show CDR1 as LGHNA and CDR2 as YSLEER. CDR3 sequence: CASSPHTGGPNYNEQFF. The CDR3 bases are TGCGCCAGCAGCCCACACACGGGGGGGCCCAACTACAATGAGCAGTTCTTC.

The V gene is TRBV5-4, the J gene TRBJ1-1, with D perhaps TRBD1 (5 bases). Germline loops: CDR1 SGHNT, CDR2 YYREEE (reference sequence). This CDR3 is built from 15 residues. Trimming took off 0 bases at V and 5 bases at J, with 14 bases between the two ends. Here the CDR3 reads CASSLDGTPLTEAFF. DNA for the CDR3: TGTGCCAGCAGCTTGGACGGGACCCCCCTAACTGAAGCTTTCTTT.

The rearrangement uses TRBV25-1 and TRBJ2-1; 10 bases are shared with TRBD1. Losses at the gene ends were 1 base for V and 7 bases for J; bases not matched to a gene: 10. CDR3 length equals 17 residues. Germline loops: CDR1 MGHDK, CDR2 SYGVNS. For the CDR3, the DNA is TGTGCCAGCAGTGAATTGGTTGGGACAGGGGTGAAGAATGAGCAGTTCTTC. Translated: CASSELVGTGVKNEQFF.

The rearrangement uses TRBV18 and TRBJ2-7, with TRBD1 as a possible D gene (5 bases). Trimming removed 2 bases at V and 2 bases at J, with 13 bases between. CDR3 length: 15 amino acids. Germline loops: CDR1 KGHSH, CDR2 LQKENI. CDR3 sequence: CASSPNPGPAYEQYF. CDR3 coding DNA: TGTGCCAGCTCACCAAACCCAGGGCCGGCCTACGAGCAGTACTTC.